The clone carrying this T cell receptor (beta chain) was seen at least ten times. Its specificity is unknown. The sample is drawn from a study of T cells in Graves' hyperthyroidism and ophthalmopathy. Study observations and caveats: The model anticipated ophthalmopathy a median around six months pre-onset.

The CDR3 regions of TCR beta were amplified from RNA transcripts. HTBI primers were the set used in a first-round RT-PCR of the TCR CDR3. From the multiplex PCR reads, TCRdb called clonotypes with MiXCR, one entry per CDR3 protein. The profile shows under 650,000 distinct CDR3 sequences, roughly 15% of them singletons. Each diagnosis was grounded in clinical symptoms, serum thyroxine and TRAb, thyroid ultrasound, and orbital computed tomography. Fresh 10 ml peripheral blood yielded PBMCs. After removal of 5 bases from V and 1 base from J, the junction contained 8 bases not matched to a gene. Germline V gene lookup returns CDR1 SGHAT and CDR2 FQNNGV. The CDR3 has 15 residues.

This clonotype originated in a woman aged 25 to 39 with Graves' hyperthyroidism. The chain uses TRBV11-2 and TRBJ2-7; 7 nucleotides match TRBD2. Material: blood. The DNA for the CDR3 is TGTGCCAGCAGCCACCCCGGGACTATATCCTACGAGCAGTACTTC. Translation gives CASSHPGTISYEQYF.